The rows below give T cell receptor beta chains drawn from one sample of a study of T cells after yellow fever vaccination. TCRdb reprocessed the 5' RACE reads with MiXCR, giving one entry per CDR3 protein. The sample lists hundreds of thousands of distinct CDR3 sequences, 4.1% occurring once. The sequences come from PBMCs, collected 5 days after the yellow fever booster vaccination. These TCRs come from a young man who received the YFV17D yellow fever vaccine. The conserved cysteine and the conserved F or W are not part of the CDR3 here.

>TRBV5-6|TRBJ1-2
ASSLPGQLSYGYT
>TRBV5-1|TRBJ2-5
ASSFTGAGQETQY
>TRBV27|TRBJ2-2
ASSSGYTGELF
>TRBV4-2|TRBJ2-5
ASSQVLAGDQETQY
>TRBV29-1|TRBJ2-6
GGRLGANVLT
>TRBV7-8|TRBJ2-2
ASSPGTPTGELF
>TRBV20-1|TRBJ2-3
SARGLATGSDTQY
>TRBV7-9|TRBJ2-3
ASSQTSGGTDTQY
>TRBV12-5|TRBJ1-6
ASGLRQGGYNSPLH
>TRBV7-2|TRBJ2-5
ASSLSGLAAETQY
>TRBV5-1|TRBJ2-1
ASSLEAGHNEQF
>TRBV7-9|TRBJ2-2
ASSSGELF
>TRBV29-1|TRBJ2-7
SVDGVGDYEQY
>TRBV24-1|TRBJ2-7
ATSVYLGPPEGEQY
>TRBV5-1|TRBJ1-1
ASSLAEQPGEAF
>TRBV25-1|TRBJ1-2
ASTTLGGTGGYT
>TRBV6-6|TRBJ1-5
ASSYSIGQGAQPQH
>TRBV9|TRBJ2-1
ASSSGGQSYNEQF
>TRBV28|TRBJ2-1
ASSLMGGGYNEQF
>TRBV7-2|TRBJ2-7
ASSLDAYEQY
>TRBV27|TRBJ1-1
ASRQQGTPEAF
>TRBV7-2|TRBJ2-5
ASSQPEWGVETQY
>TRBV25-1|TRBJ2-3
ASSEAGGQGADTQY
>TRBV7-9|TRBJ2-3
ASSGPGDPGATDTQY
>TRBV29-1|TRBJ2-1
SSSADSYNEQF
>TRBV12-3/TRBV12-4|TRBJ2-5
ASGGLAGGTGETQY
>TRBV24-1|TRBJ2-2
ATSDLGFLTNTGELF
>TRBV18|TRBJ1-5
ASSYGKGDQPQH
>TRBV7-9|TRBJ2-1
ASSLIPYNEQF
>TRBV10-2|TRBJ2-2
ASDGQESTGELF
>TRBV7-9|TRBJ2-3
ASSLLGGNADTQY
>TRBV7-3|TRBJ2-6
ASSLNGAGANVLT
>TRBV6-6|TRBJ2-1
ASSYSSSGDSYNEQF
>TRBV4-3|TRBJ2-1
ASSQVSGFIRNEQF
>TRBV4-2|TRBJ1-6
ASSQDPAGGPSSPLH
>TRBV7-3|TRBJ1-6
ASSLEGVSPLH
>TRBV5-1|TRBJ1-2
ASSMGTGYGYT
>TRBV4-2|TRBJ1-5
ASSHRLLDQPQH
>TRBV19|TRBJ2-7
ASSIGQSYEQY
>TRBV6-5|TRBJ1-1
ASSSDRGLAATAEAF
>TRBV20-1|TRBJ1-5
SAGGRGLQPQH
>TRBV18|TRBJ2-5
ASSPGAPGQETQY
>TRBV11-2|TRBJ1-1
ASSDYKNTEAF
>TRBV9|TRBJ1-1
ASSVRSVNTEAF
>TRBV11-2|TRBJ2-1
ASSSYRGGSYNEQF
>TRBV5-1|TRBJ2-1
ASSLGQGANNEQF
>TRBV3-1|TRBJ2-3
ASSQARSRTDTQY
>TRBV7-8|TRBJ2-5
ASSSASLNAQY
>TRBV29-1|TRBJ1-2
SVDREGGYT
>TRBV12-3/TRBV12-4|TRBJ1-2
ASSLVQGRSGYT
>TRBV14|TRBJ2-1
ASSQVWGGVYNEQF
>TRBV20-1|TRBJ1-6
SARRTGSSYNSPLH
>TRBV4-1|TRBJ2-1
ASSNRLGGITYNEQF
>TRBV11-2|TRBJ2-2
ASWGLRRNTGELF
>TRBV19|TRBJ1-1
ASSIGQGGTEAF
>TRBV9|TRBJ2-3
ASSGGMDTQY
>TRBV12-3/TRBV12-4|TRBJ2-2
ASNRNTGELF
>TRBV5-1|TRBJ2-2
ASSLGVRQNTGELF
>TRBV27|TRBJ1-4
ASSLVRVGNEKLF
>TRBV7-2|TRBJ2-3
ASSPGHSASTDTQY